The TCR beta chain described here comes from a study of CD8+ T cells in alopecia areata. Sequencing templates came from extracted RNA that was reverse transcribed into cDNA. Sequencing used immunoSEQ multiplex PCR; TCRdb keeps in-frame clones, though not all of them. The sample has 110,000 or so clones, roughly two thirds seen once. With regard to this clone: Antigen: not known.

Points from the study as a whole: Relative to normal scalp, lesional scalp, especially alopecia totalis/universalis, showed higher clonality.

V was shortened by 11 bases and J by 6 bases, with 10 bases between the two germline ends. The V gene's germline CDR1 is SNHLY and CDR2 FYNNEI. The CDR3 contains 10 residues. The TCR originated in a human donor in good health. The V call is TRBV2, the J call TRBJ1-2; possibly TRBD1 for D (6 bases). Sequencing input: CD4+ T cells sorted from blood. DNA for the CDR3: TGTGCCCCAGGGGCAGATGGCTACACCTTC. Its protein product is CAPGADGYTF.